A single sample is the source of the 5 T cell receptor beta chains below, sequenced in a study of blood T cell repertoires in COVID-19. Measured with immunoSEQ multiplex PCR; TCRdb has only the in-frame clones, and not every one. The sample has some 300,000 clones; roughly 91% are singletons. Material: PBMCs or T cells enriched from blood (not recorded which). These receptors originate from a woman younger than 45 who had recovered from COVID-19.

This clone was recorded once. V is TRBV5-4 and J is TRBJ2-7; 16 positions match TRBD2. Germline V gene sequence: CDR1 SGHNT, CDR2 YYREEE (reference sequence). The ends lost 3 bases at V and 2 bases at J; junction bases unmatched: 5. CDR3 length equals 17 residues. The CDR3 loop reads CASSSGLAGGPAYEQYF. CDR3 coding DNA: TGTGCCAGCAGCTCGGGACTAGCGGGAGGGCCTGCCTACGAGCAGTACTTC.

The chain joins TRBV27 to TRBJ2-7; the D is unclear. Per the germline V gene, CDR1 is MNHEY and CDR2 is SMNVEV (reference sequence). The CDR3 loop spans 11 amino acids. Between the trimmed V and J ends, which lost 4 bases and 5 bases, there was a span of 6 bases. CDR3 region: CASSYGNEQYF. CDR3 bases: TGTGCCAGCAGTTACGGTAACGAGCAGTACTTC.

This chain links TRBV5-1 with TRBJ1-5; the D gene is possibly TRBD1 (5 bases). Looked up from germline, CDR1 is SGHRS and CDR2 is YFSETQ. The CDR3 spans 15 residues. V was cut by 2 bases and J by 3 bases, with 12 bases left in between. CDR3 DNA sequence: TGCGCCAGCAGCTTCGGGGGTGAAAACAATCAGCCCCAGCATTTT. Translating gives CASSFGGENNQPQHF.

The gene calls are TRBV5-4 and TRBJ2-7; 9 positions agree with TRBD1. The ends lost 4 bases at V and 0 bases at J; junction bases unmatched: 8. The CDR3 runs 16 residues. Per germline, CDR1 SGHNT and CDR2 YYREEE (reference sequence). CDR3 amino acids: CASSGTGGADSYEQYF. The CDR3 region has the DNA TGTGCCAGCAGCGGTACAGGGGGCGCGGACTCCTACGAGCAGTACTTC.

The chain has TRBV30 and TRBJ1-6; a possible D gene is TRBD1 (5 bases). Germline V gives CDR1 GTSNPN, CDR2 SVGIG (reference sequence). V was clipped by 5 bases and J by 10 bases, with 21 bases between them. CDR3 length: 15 residues. CDR3 sequence (DNA): TGTGCCTGGTTACCTTCACTGCAGGGAGGATCACCCCTCCACTTT. Translating it yields CAWLPSLQGGSPLHF.